One and the same sample provided the 17 T cell receptor beta chains below, sequenced in a study of T cells in Graves' hyperthyroidism and ophthalmopathy. RNA transcripts were the template for amplifying TCR beta CDR3 regions. RT-PCR in the first round (using the HTBI primer set) targeted the TCR CDR3. Each CDR3 protein gets one entry after TCRdb re-called the multiplex PCR reads with MiXCR. The sample lists fewer than 450,000 distinct CDR3 sequences; approximately 17% were seen once. The specimen was blood. Source of these receptors: a man younger than 30 with Graves' ophthalmopathy.

There are many counts of this clonotype. The chain is built from TRBV11-2 and TRBJ2-1; 15 nucleotides agree with TRBD2. The ends lost 6 bases at V and 3 bases at J; junction bases unmatched: 3. Per the germline V gene, CDR1 is SGHAT and CDR2 is FQNNGV. This CDR3 has 16 amino acids. The CDR3 reads CASRGLAGGIYNEQFF. In DNA form, the CDR3 reads TGTGCCAGCAGGGGACTAGCGGGGGGTATCTACAATGAGCAGTTCTTC. The whole variable domain, remainder taken from reference TRBV11-2 and TRBJ2-1, is EAGVAQSPRYKIIEKRQSVAFWCNPISGHATLYWYQQILGQGPKLLIQFQNNGVVDDSQLPKDRFSAERLKGVDSTLKIQPAKLEDSAVYLCASRGLAGGIYNEQFFGPGTRLTVL.

This clonotype came up many times. The chain links TRBV20-1 to TRBJ1-5, with D maybe TRBD1 (5 bases). The CDR3 spans 13 residues. Germline-derived CDR1 and CDR2 are DFQATT and SNEGSKA (reference sequence). The CDR3 region is CSALGGGSQPQHF. In nucleotides, the CDR3 is TGCAGCGCTCTGGGGGGGGGGAGTCAGCCCCAGCATTTT.

This clonotype has just a few counts. The chain is built from TRBV6-4 and TRBJ2-2, with 12 positions matching TRBD2. The CDR3 spans 19 residues. Looked up from germline, CDR1 is MRHNA and CDR2 is SNTAGT. Trimming at V came to 8 bases and at J to 0 bases, leaving 13 bases not matched to a gene. CDR3 region: CASGPGLAGKTSNTGELFF. The CDR3 nucleotides read TGTGCCAGCGGCCCGGGACTAGCGGGCAAAACTTCGAACACCGGGGAGCTGTTTTTT.

This clonotype was detected many times. The V call is TRBV24-1, the J call TRBJ1-1, with D maybe TRBD1 (5 bases). V lost 3 bases to trimming and J lost 2 bases, with 9 bases between them. Per germline, CDR1 KGHDR and CDR2 SFDVKD. This CDR3 is built from 14 residues. CDR3 amino acids: CATSDRGQNTEAFF. The CDR3 DNA follows: TGTGCCACCAGTGATAGGGGTCAAAACACTGAAGCTTTCTTT.

The chain carries TRBV5-6 and TRBJ1-2; D gene unclear. Germline loops: CDR1 SGHDT, CDR2 YYEEEE. This CDR3 has 13 amino acids. Trimming removed 4 bases from V and 1 base from J, with 8 bases in between. CDR3 in amino acids: CASSPVGNYGYTF. The CDR3 DNA sequence: TGTGCCAGCAGCCCTGTGGGTAACTATGGCTACACCTTC.

Concerning this clonotype itself: A read error may explain this, as a much larger clone is one base away. CDR3 residues: CASSPPEPGLVYTF. In DNA, the CDR3 is TGTGCCAGCTCACCACCGGAACCGGGTTTGGTCTACACCTTC. The chain joins TRBV18 to TRBJ1-2; D remains unclear. This CDR3 comprises 14 residues. Germline lookup yields CDR1 KGHSH and CDR2 LQKENI. V was shortened by 0 bases and J by 10 bases, with 15 bases between the two germline ends.

The sample holds a few counts of this clonotype. DNA of the CDR3: TGCAGTGCCGTCCGGGACAGGGTGTCAGATACGCAGTATTTT. Protein: CSAVRDRVSDTQYF. V usage is TRBV20-1 and J usage is TRBJ2-3; 9 nucleotides line up with TRBD1. Looked up from germline, CDR1 is DFQATT and CDR2 is SNEGSKA (reference sequence). CDR3 length equals 14 residues. V dropped 6 bases and J dropped 4; count of bases not matched to a gene: 8.

This clonotype appeared many times. The CDR3 protein is CASSYPPTASKQFF. The CDR3 nucleotides are TGCGCCAGCAGTTACCCGCCGACAGCGTCTAAGCAGTTCTTC. The chain combines TRBV5-1 with TRBJ2-1; possibly TRBD1 for D (5 bases). Trimming took 5 bases from V and 11 from J, leaving 20 bases between them. Germline V lookup: CDR1 SGHRS, CDR2 YFSETQ. This CDR3 contains 14 residues.

This clonotype was observed many times. The rearrangement joins TRBV2 to TRBJ2-3; D gene ambiguous. Germline CDR1 and CDR2: SNHLY and FYNNEI. The CDR3 is made up of 16 amino acids. The V end was cut by 5 bases, the J end by 1 base, with 16 bases between. In DNA form, the CDR3 reads TGTGCCAGCAGTTATCACAGAACCCAAGGCACAGATACGCAGTATTTT. The encoded protein is CASSYHRTQGTDTQYF.

The chain recombines TRBV5-1 with TRBJ1-1; TRBD1 aligns across 9 bases. Trimming took 0 bases from V and 3 from J; bases not matched to a gene: 6. The CDR3 is 16 residues long. In germline, CDR1 is SGHRS, CDR2 YFSETQ. In DNA form, the CDR3 reads TGCGCCAGCAGCTTGGCCTACAGGGGGCCAGACACTGAAGCTTTCTTT. Translating gives CASSLAYRGPDTEAFF.

This clonotype was counted at least ten times. V usage is TRBV6-1 and J usage is TRBJ1-6; weak D call: TRBD1 (6 bases). Trimming removed 6 bases at V and 8 bases at J, with 17 bases between. Per germline, CDR1 MNHNS and CDR2 SASEGT. This CDR3 region has 15 residues. CDR3 DNA sequence: TGTGCCAGCAGCCCCGGGGGCGGGGGATATTCACCCCTCCACTTT. It encodes CASSPGGGGYSPLHF.

Many counts were recorded for this clonotype. The chain has TRBV20-1 and TRBJ1-2, with TRBD1 as a possible D gene (5 bases). Germline V CDR1 and CDR2: DFQATT, SNEGSKA (reference sequence). The CDR3 contains 14 residues. Trimming took off 6 bases at V and 8 bases at J, with 22 bases between the two ends. This chain's CDR3 is CSAPGDSLTGGYTF. In DNA, the CDR3 is TGCAGTGCGCCTGGGGACTCCTTAACGGGGGGCTACACCTTC.

The table lists this clonotype with many counts. This chain joins TRBV7-8 and TRBJ2-5, with unresolved D. V was cut by 1 base and J by 4 bases, with 10 bases left in between. Germline V lookup: CDR1 SGHVS, CDR2 FQNEAQ. This CDR3 is built from 14 residues. The CDR3 is CASSLVAEAETQYF. DNA of the CDR3: TGTGCCAGCAGCTTAGTAGCCGAGGCAGAGACCCAGTACTTC.

This clonotype was detected only a few times. The V gene is TRBV19, the J gene TRBJ2-1, with 7 bases that match TRBD1. Germline loops: CDR1 LNHDA, CDR2 SQIVND (reference sequence). The CDR3 is made up of 16 amino acids. The V gene end was trimmed by 1 base and the J gene end by 0 bases; junction bases not matched to a gene: 3. CDR3: CASSIGGQSSYNEQFF. CDR3 sequence (DNA): TGTGCCAGTAGTATAGGGGGACAGAGCTCCTACAATGAGCAGTTCTTC.

This clonotype has just a few counts. This chain uses TRBV9 with TRBJ1-2; TRBD1 agrees at 9 bases. The CDR3 runs 14 residues. CDR1 is SGDLS and CDR2 is YYNGEE in the germline V gene. Losses at the gene ends were 1 base for V and 8 bases for J; bases not matched to a gene: 6. CDR3 bases: TGTGCCAGCAGCGTACCGGACAGGGGAGACGGCTACACCTTC. Encoded protein: CASSVPDRGDGYTF.

This clonotype was observed many times. CDR3 in DNA: TGTGCCAGCAGCTTAGATCAGGAGACAGACTTCTCCTACGAGCAGTACTTC. This codes for CASSLDQETDFSYEQYF. This rearrangement joins TRBV11-2 to TRBJ2-7; possibly TRBD1 for D (5 bases). The CDR3 is 17 amino acids. The V and J ends lost 0 bases and 0 bases respectively, with 15 bases between them. Germline assignment: CDR1 SGHAT and CDR2 FQNNGV.

This clonotype has a handful of counts. The rearrangement links TRBV4-1 to TRBJ2-7; 7 nucleotides align to TRBD1. V lost 6 bases, J lost 3 bases, and 5 bases stayed unmatched. Germline CDR1 is MGHRA and CDR2 is YSYEKL. There are 13 residues in the CDR3. For the CDR3, the DNA is TGCGCCAGCAGGCAGGCAGGGGGCTACGAGCAGTACTTC. Encoded protein: CASRQAGGYEQYF.